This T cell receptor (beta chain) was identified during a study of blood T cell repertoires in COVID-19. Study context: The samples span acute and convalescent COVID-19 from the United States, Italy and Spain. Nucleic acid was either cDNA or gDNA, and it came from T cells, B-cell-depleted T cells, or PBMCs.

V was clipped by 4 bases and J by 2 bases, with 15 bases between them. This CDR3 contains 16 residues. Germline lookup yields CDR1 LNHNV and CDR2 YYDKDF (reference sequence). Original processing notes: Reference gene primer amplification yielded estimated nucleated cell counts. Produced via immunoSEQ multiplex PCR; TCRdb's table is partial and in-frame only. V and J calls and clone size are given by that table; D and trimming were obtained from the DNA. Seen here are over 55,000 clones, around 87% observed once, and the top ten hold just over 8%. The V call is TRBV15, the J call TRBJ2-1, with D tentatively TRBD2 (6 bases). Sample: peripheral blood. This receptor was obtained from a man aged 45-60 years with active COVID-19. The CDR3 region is CATSILPGDTYNEQFF. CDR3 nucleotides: TGTGCCACCAGCATTCTACCGGGAGACACCTACAATGAGCAGTTCTTC.